This TCR beta chain comes out of a study of CD4+ T cells in melanoma. In the case of this clone: The antigen is not known.

This table comes from immunoSEQ multiplex PCR, and its TCRdb copy is limited to in-frame clones, with some not included. The sample shows some 110,000 clones, around 93% of them seen only once. General study points: Diverse differentiation states were reported for melanoma neoantigen-specific CD4+ T cells. A reported correlation linked neoantigen-specific CD4+ T cells to CD8+, macrophage and B cell function.

Sequencing input: peripheral blood. This receptor was obtained from a human donor with melanoma.

This CDR3 reads CASSLGRGGGAGIDTQYF. As DNA, the CDR3 is TGTGCCAGCAGCTTAGGCCGAGGAGGGGGCGCAGGTATAGATACGCAGTATTTT. V usage is TRBV7-2 and J usage is TRBJ2-3; tentative D call: TRBD1 (7 bases). This CDR3 spans 18 amino acids. V was shortened by 1 base and J by 5 bases, with 22 bases between the two germline ends. Germline V gene data show CDR1 as SGHTA and CDR2 as FQGNSA. Drawing the rest from reference TRBV7-2 and TRBJ2-3, the complete variable domain is GAGVSQSPSNKVTEKGKDVELRCDPISGHTALYWYRQSLGQGLEFLIYFQGNSAPDKSGLPSDRFSAERTGGSVSTLTIQRTQQEDSAVYLCASSLGRGGGAGIDTQYFGPGTRLTVL.